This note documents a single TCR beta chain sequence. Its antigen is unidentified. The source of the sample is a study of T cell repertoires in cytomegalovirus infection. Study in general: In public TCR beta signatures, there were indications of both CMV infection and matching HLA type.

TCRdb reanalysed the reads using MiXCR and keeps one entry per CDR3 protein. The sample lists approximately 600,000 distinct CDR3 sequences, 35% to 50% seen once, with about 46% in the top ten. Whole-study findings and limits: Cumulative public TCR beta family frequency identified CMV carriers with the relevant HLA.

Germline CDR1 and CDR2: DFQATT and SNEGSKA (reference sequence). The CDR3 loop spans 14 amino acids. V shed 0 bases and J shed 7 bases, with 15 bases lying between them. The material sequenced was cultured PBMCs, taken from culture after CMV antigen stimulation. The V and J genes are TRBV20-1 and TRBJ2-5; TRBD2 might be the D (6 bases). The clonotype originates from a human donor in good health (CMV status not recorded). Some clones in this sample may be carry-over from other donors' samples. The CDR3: CSARDTSAGGTQYF. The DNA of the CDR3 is TGCAGTGCTAGAGACACAAGCGCCGGGGGGACCCAGTACTTC.